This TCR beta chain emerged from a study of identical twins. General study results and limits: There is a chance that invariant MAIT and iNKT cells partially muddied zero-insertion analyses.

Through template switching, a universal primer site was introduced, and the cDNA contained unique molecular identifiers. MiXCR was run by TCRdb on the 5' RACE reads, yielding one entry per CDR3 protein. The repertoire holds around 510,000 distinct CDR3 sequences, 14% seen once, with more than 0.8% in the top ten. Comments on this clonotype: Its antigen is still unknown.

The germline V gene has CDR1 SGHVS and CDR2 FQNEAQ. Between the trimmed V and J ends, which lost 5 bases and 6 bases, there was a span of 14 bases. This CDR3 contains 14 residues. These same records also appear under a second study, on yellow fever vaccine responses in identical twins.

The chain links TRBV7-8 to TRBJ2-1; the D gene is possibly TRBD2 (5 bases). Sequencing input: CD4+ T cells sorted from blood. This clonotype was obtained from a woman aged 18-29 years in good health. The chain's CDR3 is CASSLQLGINEQFF. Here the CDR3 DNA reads TGTGCCAGCAGCCTACAACTAGGTATCAATGAGCAGTTCTTC.